A selection of T cell receptor beta chains follows, all from one sample in a study of PD-L1 blockade in urothelial cancer. The method was immunoSEQ multiplex PCR; TCRdb's version includes in-frame clones alone and lacks a portion of them. Counted here are 70,000 to 85,000 clones, almost 90% occurring once; the ten biggest clones make up approximately 4.5%. The sequencing used PBMCs, collected around atezolizumab (anti-PD-L1) treatment. The receptors shown here come from a man between 65 and 85 years old with urothelial cancer. CDR3s include the opening cysteine and the closing phenylalanine or tryptophan. The D gene is left open where the match is weak. Size tells how often a clone was seen (once, few, many) or the class of an expanded clone, and some rows leave it out.

D gene,clone size,V gene,J gene,CDR3 DNA,CDR3 protein
NA,NA,TRBV6-1,TRBJ2-3,TGTGCCAGCAGCCGGGACTCTAGCACAGATACGCAGTATTTT,CASSRDSSTDTQYF
NA,NA,TRBV6-1,TRBJ1-5,TGTGCCAGCAGTTCTCTTGGCAATCAGCCCCAGCATTTT,CASSSLGNQPQHF
NA,NA,TRBV10-1,TRBJ2-7,TGCGCCAGCAGATACAAACCAGGACCCACGGGGAGGAAAGGCTACGAGCAGTACTTC,CASRYKPGPTGRKGYEQYF
TRBD1,NA,TRBV28,TRBJ2-1,TGTGCCAGCAGTTCCCAGACAGGGTTAGGGGTGCTCGTCTACAATGAGCAGTTCTTC,CASSSQTGLGVLVYNEQFF
TRBD2,NA,TRBV5-1,TRBJ2-5,TGCGCCAGCAGCTTAGCGGGAGACGCACAAGAGACCCAGTACTTC,CASSLAGDAQETQYF
TRBD1,NA,TRBV5-6,TRBJ2-3,TGTGCCAGCAGCTTGGGGGCCTACAGGGGCGACGATACGCAGTATTTT,CASSLGAYRGDDTQYF
NA,NA,TRBV7-6,TRBJ2-7,TGTGCCAGTGCGGGACTCCAGGTTGATGAGCAGTACTTC,CASAGLQVDEQYF
NA,NA,TRBV6-6,TRBJ2-1,TGTGCCAGCAGTTACTCGACCAGGGGGAGGTACAATGAGCAGTTCTTC,CASSYSTRGRYNEQFF
TRBD1,few,TRBV19,TRBJ1-1,TGTGCCAGTGGAGGACAGGGAACCACTGAAGCTTTCTTT,CASGGQGTTEAFF
NA,NA,TRBV18,TRBJ2-3,TGTGCCAGCTCACCACCCTTAAGTGGGAGAGGAACAGATACGCAGTATTTT,CASSPPLSGRGTDTQYF
NA,NA,TRBV6-1,TRBJ2-7,TGTGCCAGCAGTGCGGGGGGCGGTTACGAGCAGTACTTC,CASSAGGGYEQYF
NA,NA,TRBV14,TRBJ2-3,TGTGCCAGCAGCCAAGATCCTAGCACAGATACGCAGTATTTT,CASSQDPSTDTQYF
NA,NA,TRBV27,TRBJ1-2,TGTGCCAGCAGTGGAACAGGGAACAAGGACTATGGCTACACCTTC,CASSGTGNKDYGYTF